The subject of this entry is one TCR beta chain. This sample is drawn from a study of shared clonotypes between healthy human individuals. Profiling relied on immunoSEQ multiplex PCR, and the TCRdb table lists in-frame clones only, not all of them. The sample holds roughly 2.6 million clones, around 90% seen once. This CDR3 region has 15 residues. Germline-derived CDR1 and CDR2 are GTSNPN and SVGIG (reference sequence). V lost 3 bases and J 0 bases, leaving 9 bases between the germline ends. The receptor comes from a man aged 18 to 30 in good health. The sample comprised naive CD4+ T cells sorted from blood. Stated subset: CD45RA+ positively selected. The V gene is TRBV30, the J gene TRBJ2-6; D gene unclear. CDR3 DNA: TGTGCCTGGAGAGGGCCGAGCTCTGGGGCCAACGTCCTGACTTTC. Protein product: CAWRGPSSGANVLTF. The variable domain in full, with the rest retrieved from reference TRBV30 and TRBJ2-6, is SQTIHQWPATLVQPVGSPLSLECTVEGTSNPNLYWYRQAAGRGLQLLFYSVGIGQISSEVPQNLSASRPQDRQFILSSKKLLLSDSGFYLCAWRGPSSGANVLTFGAGSRLTVL.